A single sample is the source of the 5 T cell receptor beta chains below, sequenced in a study of response to subunit inactivated influenza vaccine. TCRdb re-analysed the RT-PCR reads in MiXCR, keeping a single row per CDR3 protein. The data hold about 310,000 distinct CDR3 sequences, with about a fifth observed a single time. Sequencing was performed on PBMCs from blood, taken less than 22 months after vaccination. These receptors were collected from a man aged 45 to 75 who received an inactivated influenza vaccine.

CDR3 coding DNA: TGTGCCAGCAGTTACAGGGGGCGCTTGGACTATGGCTACACCTTC. Protein sequence: CASSYRGRLDYGYTF. The chain couples TRBV6-5 to TRBJ1-2; 7 bases fit TRBD1. V lost 2 bases and J lost 3; bases outside the gene matches: 6. The CDR3 is 15 amino acids. Germline CDR1 MNHEY, CDR2 SVGAGI.

This clonotype showed up many times. A junction end diverges from the germline sequence, so it may reflect a read error. V is TRBV7-7 and J is TRBJ2-1, with D unclear. The germline V gene has CDR1 SSHAT and CDR2 FNYEAQ (reference sequence). The CDR3 covers 15 residues. In DNA form, the CDR3 reads TGTGCTAGCAGCTCCGGATTAGGGATAGACAATGAGCAGTTCTTC. Its protein is CASSSGLGIDNEQFF.

This clonotype was counted once. The V call is TRBV28, the J call TRBJ2-7; 7 nucleotides line up with TRBD2. V lost 6 bases and J lost 0; bases outside the gene matches: 8. CDR1 MDHEN and CDR2 SYDVKM come from the germline V gene. There are 15 residues in the CDR3. The CDR3 here is CASSRGDWSSYEQYF. The CDR3 DNA reads TGTGCCAGCAGCCGGGGGGACTGGAGCTCCTACGAGCAGTACTTC. Full variable domain (outside the CDR3, taken from reference TRBV28 and TRBJ2-7): DVKVTQSSRYLVKRTGEKVFLECVQDMDHENMFWYRQDPGLGLRLIYFSYDVKMKEKGDIPEGYSVSREKKERFSLILESASTNQTSMYLCASSRGDWSSYEQYFGPGTRLTVT.

The chain joins TRBV28 to TRBJ1-5; 7 positions match TRBD1. This CDR3 is 12 amino acids long. V shed 5 bases and J 9 bases; nucleotides not matched to a gene: 4. The germline CDR1 and CDR2 sequences are MDHEN and SYDVKM. DNA for the CDR3: TGTGCCAGCAGTCTGACAGGGCTGCCCCAGCATTTT. Amino acid sequence: CASSLTGLPQHF.

There are a few counts of this clonotype. The rearrangement links TRBV5-1 to TRBJ1-1; 7 nucleotides agree with TRBD1. The length of the CDR3 is 13 residues. CDR1 is SGHRS, CDR2 YFSETQ, per germline. J gave up 5 bases and V 2 bases, and 3 bases lay outside the gene matches. The CDR3 DNA reads as TGCGCCAGCAGCTTACAGGGGACGACTGAAGCTTTCTTT. This sequence encodes CASSLQGTTEAFF.